This paragraph reports one T cell receptor beta chain. Its antigen specificity is not known. No base qualities exist here, and no much larger clone lies one base off it. Using the deep immunoSEQ assay, TCR CDR3 regions were amplified from genomic DNA by multiplex PCR. Genomic DNA extracted from each cell subset was distributed evenly over all wells of several immunoSEQ 96-well plates, and each plate served as one replicate. For sorted subsets, roughly 200 ng of genomic DNA, equivalent to roughly 30,000 T cell genomes, went into each replicate PCR. Purified libraries were measured with a Qubit 3.0 fluorometer, size-checked on a Bioanalyzer 2100, and measured again with the KAPA Library Quantification kit. Each immunoSEQ 96-well plate was sequenced on its own single-read 150-cycle Illumina NextSeq 550 flow cell. As for how the authors treated the data: Because the immunoSEQ output included only junctional sequences and no quality scores, the filtering could not be the same as the filtering used for full-length reads. To assign V/J genes and CDR3, sequences were annotated against IMGT germline references using PyIR, a Python wrapper for IgBLAST v1.9. Reads were removed for weak V/J assignments (E-value above 1e-6), missing CDR3, stop codons, out-of-frame junctions, or ambiguous translated residues. V3J clonotypes were defined by identical inferred V gene, J gene, and CDR3 amino acid sequence. Percentage overlap between repertoires was calculated by dividing the number of shared unique clonotypes by the size of the smaller repertoire. Richness of each repertoire was evaluated using RTK rarefaction, the Chao1 estimator, and Recon v2.1 estimates of unobserved clonotypes. Generation probabilities were computed with OLGA for all TCRbeta clonotypes obtained by the gDNA method from several donors. As stored in TCRdb, this immuneACCESS dataset retains in-frame rearrangements with V and J assigned. A fraction of the clones does not appear; measured against another copy, unresolved V genes explain less than half of the discrepancy, and the remainder lacks a known reason. V and J calls and clone size are copied from that table; D and trimming were computed from the DNA. The sample table contains some 1,900,000 clones; only one count was recorded for just under 95% of them. Around 1.2% of the sample is held by the ten biggest clonotypes.

For the CD8 naive samples, CD45RO-negative cells were positively selected for CCR7, yielding a CD45RA+CCR7+ population from which TemRA cells were excluded. The donors were healthy, HIV-negative adults who had no recently reported acute infections or vaccinations. Only Caucasian adults living in Nashville, Tennessee, USA were represented among the donors. After blood collection by leukapheresis, PBMCs were isolated using Ficoll-Histopaque density gradient centrifugation and then cryopreserved in the vapor phase of liquid nitrogen. Analytical flow cytometry was used to check the purity and quantity of every magnetically sorted T cell population. Genomic DNA was isolated from every sorted fraction and measured by UV absorbance on a Nanodrop 2000c. The entry originates in a study of shared clonotypes between healthy human individuals (dated by TCRdb to the early 2020s). General notes on the study: The cohort included a few men and a couple of women between 18 and 49 years of age. For each donor, three plates each were used for CD4 naive and CD4 memory, two plates were used for CD8 naive, and one plate was used for CD8 memory. To estimate repertoire size and how much clonotypes are shared between individuals, the study performed deep sequencing of blood TCR repertoires from a handful of healthy adults. Different laboratories and diverse techniques were used to prepare libraries and sequence TCR repertoires, to increase sequencing depth and limit assay-specific biases. Per donor, leukapheresis produced somewhere between about 0.94 and 9.5 billion PBMCs. The research as a whole found: Rarefaction of sorted-subset datasets indicated incomplete sequencing despite the large sequencing depth. Sampling was restricted to blood, and TCR repertoires in tissues likely differ from the TCR repertoires found in blood. The small number of donors limited the genetic and exposure-history diversity represented. Pairwise subsampling indicated that sequencing depth was expected to affect the degree of clonotype sharing among donors. Estimated clonotype richness was generally larger for naive than for memory subsets. Higher generation probabilities were observed for clonotypes shared by all four sorted-subset donors than for non-shared clonotypes. About 4.5% of naive CD4, around 3.6% of naive CD8, approximately 2.2% of memory CD4, and 0.4% of memory CD8 clonotypes were shared across a few donors.

The V and J ends are trimmed by 0 bases and 7 bases, leaving 15 bases between them. Looking up the germline V gene (reference sequence) yields CDR1 LNHDA and CDR2 SQIVND. The cysteine opens and the phenylalanine closes a CDR3 of 15 amino acids. The CDR3 DNA has 45 bases and is translated from base 1. The rearrangement joined TRBV19 to TRBJ2-5; 6 matching bases give a weak D call of TRBD2. This sequence was found in a man aged 18 to 29 in good health. Input material: naive CD8+ T cells sorted from blood. The cell subset or site tag for this specimen amounts to: CD45RA+CCR7+. The DNA sequence reads TGTGCCAGTAGTATAGATGCCAGCCTGGGGGGGACCCAGTACTTC. This gives the protein CASSIDASLGGTQYF. Beyond the CDR3, the reference TRBV19 and TRBJ2-5 genes provide the residues; the full variable domain reads: DGGITQSPKYLFRKEGQNVTLSCEQNLNHDAMYWYRQDPGQGLRLIYYSQIVNDFQKGDIAEGYSVSREKKESFPLTVTSAQKNPTAFYLCASSIDASLGGTQYFGPGTRLLVL.